This T cell receptor beta chain comes out of a study of blood T cell repertoires in COVID-19. Across the study: COVID-19 samples, acute and convalescent, were from the United States, Italy and Spain. From T cells, B-cell-depleted T cells, or PBMCs came the material, which was cDNA or gDNA.

CDR3 length equals 13 residues. V was trimmed by 3 bases and J by 4 bases, leaving 10 bases between them. Germline CDR1 SGHRS, CDR2 YFSETQ. In the authors' methods: Amplified reference gene primers provided the basis for estimating nucleated cell counts. TCRdb's table, derived via immunoSEQ multiplex PCR, lists solely in-frame clones and lacks some. That table gives V, J and clone size, and the DNA gave D and trimming. The sample carries about 87,000 clones, roughly 80% recorded once. The rearrangement uses TRBV5-1 and TRBJ1-1, with D hard to call. The sequence came from a woman aged 45-59 years with acute or convalescent COVID-19. Sequencing was done on a sample of peripheral blood. CDR3 bases: TGCGCCAGCAGCTATGTCAGCGGCACTGAAGCTTTCTTT. Its translation: CASSYVSGTEAFF.